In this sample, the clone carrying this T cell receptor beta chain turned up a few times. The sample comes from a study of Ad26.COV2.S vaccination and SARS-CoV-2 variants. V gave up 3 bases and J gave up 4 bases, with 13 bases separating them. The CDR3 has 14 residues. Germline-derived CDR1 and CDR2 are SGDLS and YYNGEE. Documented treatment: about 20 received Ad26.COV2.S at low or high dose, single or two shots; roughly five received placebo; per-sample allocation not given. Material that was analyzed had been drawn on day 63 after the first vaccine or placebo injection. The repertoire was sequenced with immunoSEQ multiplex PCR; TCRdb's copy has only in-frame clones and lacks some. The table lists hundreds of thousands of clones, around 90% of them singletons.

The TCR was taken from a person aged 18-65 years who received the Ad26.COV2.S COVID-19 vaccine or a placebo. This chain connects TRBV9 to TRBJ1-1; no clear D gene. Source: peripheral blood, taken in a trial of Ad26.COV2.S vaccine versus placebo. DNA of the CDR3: TGTGCCAGCAGCGGCCGGGGAGGTTTCACTGAAGCTTTCTTT. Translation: CASSGRGGFTEAFF.